This TCR beta chain was recovered during a study of blood T cell repertoires in COVID-19. At the level of the study: T cells, B-cell-depleted T cells, or PBMCs provided the cDNA or gDNA that served as material.

Profiled with immunoSEQ multiplex PCR; TCRdb holds only in-frame clones, not every one. The table has roughly 230,000 clones, roughly four fifths seen once. This CDR3 region has 13 residues. Per germline, CDR1 KGHSH and CDR2 LQKENI. J lost 1 base, V lost 4 bases, and 0 bases had no gene match. The sequenced sample consisted of peripheral blood. V gene TRBV18 combines with J gene TRBJ1-1; TRBD1 matches at 7 bases. This clonotype was obtained from a woman aged 50 to 60 with acute or convalescent COVID-19. CDR3 in amino acids: CASSQGANTEAFF. The CDR3, as DNA: TGTGCCAGCTCACAGGGGGCGAACACTGAAGCTTTCTTT.